This entry lists 9 T cell receptor beta chains sequenced from one sample in a study of immune reconstitution after stem cell transplant in scleroderma. One entry per CDR3 protein, called by TCRdb with MiXCR from the RT-PCR reads. Among about 1,900 distinct CDR3 sequences listed, roughly 12% were seen once. Collection took place before or after autologous hematopoietic stem cell transplantation (not recorded which). The source of these receptors is a female donor with systemic sclerosis.

This clonotype rates as medium-sized. The chain joins TRBV5-1 to TRBJ2-4, with D perhaps matching TRBD1 or TRBD2 (6 bases each). Trimming took off 4 bases at V and 6 bases at J, with 20 bases between the two ends. The CDR3 spans 16 residues. Per the germline V gene, CDR1 is SGHRS and CDR2 is YFSETQ. CDR3 loop: CASSRGAGPSRNIQYF. DNA of the CDR3: TGCGCCAGCAGCAGGGGGGCCGGACCATCTAGAAACATTCAGTACTTC.

This clonotype is termed medium-sized. The chain couples TRBV18 to TRBJ2-7; TRBD2 agrees at 11 bases. Germline lookup yields CDR1 KGHSH and CDR2 LQKENI. V lost 2 bases to trimming and J lost 0 bases; unmatched junction nucleotides: 0. The CDR3 is made up of 15 amino acids. This chain's CDR3 is CASSPTSGGSYEQYF. The CDR3, as DNA: TGTGCCAGCTCACCAACTAGCGGGGGCTCCTACGAGCAGTACTTC.

This clonotype has just a few counts. The chain uses TRBV20-1 and TRBJ2-3; 9 positions match TRBD1. V was pared by 5 bases and J by 5 bases, with 14 bases of the junction left unmatched. The V gene's germline CDR1 is DFQATT and CDR2 SNEGSKA (reference sequence). There are 16 residues in the CDR3. CDR3 sequence: CSAPRLDRGGGDTQYF. The DNA of the CDR3 is TGCAGTGCTCCTCGCTTGGACAGGGGAGGTGGAGATACGCAGTATTTT.

This clonotype was found a few times. The V call is TRBV7-6, the J call TRBJ2-7; 9 nucleotides agree with TRBD1. The trim removed 1 base at V and 3 bases at J, leaving 28 bases unmatched. This CDR3 contains 23 residues. Germline values: CDR1 SGHVS, CDR2 FNYEAQ. In DNA form, the CDR3 reads TGTGCCAGCAGCTTAGAGGCGGGGTCGGGGGTTATTAAACGGGACAGGGTGAACTACGAGCAGTACTTC. Its translation: CASSLEAGSGVIKRDRVNYEQYF.

This clonotype is termed medium-sized. The gene calls are TRBV9 and TRBJ1-5; 9 bases fit TRBD1. Trimming took 3 bases from V and 4 from J; bases not matched to a gene: 5. The CDR3 extends over 15 amino acids. CDR1 and CDR2 from the germline V gene are SGDLS and YYNGEE. CDR3 sequence (DNA): TGTGCCAGCAGCGAAGGACAGGGGTCAAATCAGCCCCAGCATTTT. Translating it yields CASSEGQGSNQPQHF.

This clonotype occurred a few times. The chain couples TRBV3-1 to TRBJ2-7; the match to TRBD2 covers 8 bases. Germline V gene lookup returns CDR1 LGHDT and CDR2 YNNKEL (reference sequence). This CDR3 is built from 17 residues. J gave up 4 bases and V 0 bases, and 11 bases lay outside the gene matches. CDR3 sequence: CASSQDRQPGLGYEQYF. The CDR3, as DNA: TGTGCCAGCAGCCAAGATAGACAGCCGGGACTAGGGTACGAGCAGTACTTC.

This clonotype is labeled medium-sized (0.01 to 0.1%). This sequence joins TRBV20-1 and TRBJ2-7, with 9 bases that match TRBD2. The CDR3 totals 12 residues. Per the germline V gene, CDR1 is DFQATT and CDR2 is SNEGSKA (reference sequence). V dropped 7 bases and J dropped 3; count of bases not matched to a gene: 4. The CDR3 sequence is CSGLAGLYEQYF. In nucleotides, the CDR3 is TGCAGTGGGCTAGCGGGGCTCTACGAGCAGTACTTC.

This clonotype is classed as medium-sized. V is TRBV20-1 and J is TRBJ2-7; D is possibly TRBD2 (7 bases). CDR3 length: 11 residues. Germline V gives CDR1 DFQATT, CDR2 SNEGSKA (reference sequence). The V end lost 5 bases, the J end lost 5 bases, and 10 bases lay between the germline ends. The CDR3, as DNA: TGCAGTGCTCCCGGGGGGCACGAGCAGTACTTC. Translating it yields CSAPGGHEQYF.

In its sample, this clonotype was seen many times. V gene TRBV12-3 or TRBV12-4 combines with J gene TRBJ2-5; TRBD1 or TRBD2 may be the D gene (5 bases each). Trimming pared 6 bases from V and 4 bases from J, leaving 15 bases between. This CDR3 is built from 14 residues. The CDR3: CASRLVGLGETQYF. The CDR3 nucleotides are TGTGCCAGCAGACTAGTGGGGCTGGGAGAGACCCAGTACTTC.